One and the same sample provided the 2 T cell receptor beta chains below, sequenced in a study of shared clonotypes between healthy human individuals (TCRdb year 2020). Library construction relied on the immunoSEQ multiplex PCR assay. The clones in this table, taken by TCRdb from immuneACCESS, are in-frame only. Not every clone is retained; where verified, under half of the shortfall comes from an unresolved V gene, and the cause of the rest is unknown. This sample is represented by fewer than 700,000 clones; around 81% of them were singletons. The ten largest make up about 12% of the sample. The specimen sequenced was PBMCs. These receptors all stem from a middle-aged woman in good health. Some clones in this sample may be carry-over from other donors' samples.

The chain carries TRBV27 and TRBJ2-4; weak D call: TRBD1 (6 bases). The CDR3 consists of 15 residues. Germline V CDR1 and CDR2: MNHEY, SMNVEV (reference sequence). V was clipped by 7 bases and J by 4 bases, with 17 bases between them. In DNA, the CDR3 is TGTGCCAGCAAAGCAAAGAGGGACATAAAAAACATTCAGTACTTC. It is translated as CASKAKRDIKNIQYF.

The chain carries TRBV18 and TRBJ2-5; D is perhaps TRBD1 (5 bases). The DNA end is more similar to TRBJ2-7, so the J call may be wrong. The CDR3 is made up of 13 amino acids. Germline assignment: CDR1 KGHSH and CDR2 LQKENI. The CDR3 reads CASSRGREYEQYF. The DNA of the CDR3 is TGTGCCAGCTCACGGGGCAGGGAATACGAGCAGTACTTC.